This is a list of T cell receptor beta chains from one sample in a study of blood T cell repertoires in COVID-19. Produced via immunoSEQ multiplex PCR; TCRdb's table is partial and in-frame only. The sample contains around 150,000 clones, about 86% of which appear only once. Material: PBMCs or T cells enriched from blood (not recorded which). The receptor set was obtained from a man aged 50-60 years who had recovered from COVID-19. CDR3s include the opening cysteine and the closing phenylalanine or tryptophan. Each record gives: J gene, D gene, V gene, clone size, CDR3 length, CDR3 DNA, CDR3 protein. A D gene is named only where the DNA matches it firmly. Not every row has a clone size; where given, it reads once, few, many or a size class.

J: TRBJ2-5; D: TRBD2; V: TRBV3-1/TRBV3-2; size: NA; length: 16; DNA: TGTGCCAGCAGCCAAGATTTGATAGCGGGGGGGGAGACCCAGTACTTC; CDR3: CASSQDLIAGGETQYF
J: TRBJ1-5; D: TRBD1; V: TRBV7-9; size: NA; length: 16; DNA: TGTGCCAGCAGCTTGGGGACAGGAACAGGCAATCAGCCCCAGCATTTT; CDR3: CASSLGTGTGNQPQHF
J: TRBJ1-1; D: NA; V: TRBV30; size: once; length: 12; DNA: TGTGCCGCCGGGAGGTTGAACACTGAAGCTTTCTTT; CDR3: CAAGRLNTEAFF
J: TRBJ2-2; D: NA; V: TRBV24-1; size: NA; length: 16; DNA: TGTGCCACCAGTGCCCGCCGGGAAAGGGCCGCCGGGGAGCTGTTTTTT; CDR3: CATSARRERAAGELFF
J: TRBJ1-5; D: TRBD1; V: TRBV19; size: few; length: 16; DNA: TGTGCCAGTAGAACCGACAGGGCTAGGGGCAATCAGCCCCAGCATTTT; CDR3: CASRTDRARGNQPQHF
J: TRBJ2-4; D: NA; V: TRBV6-2/TRBV6-3; size: once; length: 16; DNA: TGTGCCAGCAGTTACGGAGCCTCGGGAGCCAAAAACATTCAGTACTTC; CDR3: CASSYGASGAKNIQYF
J: TRBJ1-5; D: NA; V: TRBV7-2; size: NA; length: 14; DNA: TGTGCCAGCAGCTTAGGGCTTCGAAATAACCCCCAGCATTTT; CDR3: CASSLGLRNNPQHF
J: TRBJ1-4; D: NA; V: TRBV29-1; size: NA; length: 13; DNA: TGCAGCGCTAGCACTACAACTAATGAAAAACTGTTTTTT; CDR3: CSASTTTNEKLFF
J: TRBJ1-2; D: TRBD1; V: TRBV27; size: few; length: 14; DNA: TGTGCCAGCAGTTCCCGACAGGGAGGCTATGGCTACACCTTC; CDR3: CASSSRQGGYGYTF
J: TRBJ2-7; D: NA; V: TRBV7-3; size: NA; length: 14; DNA: TGTGCCAGCAGCTTATCCGGCGGGCAGGACGAGCAGTACTTC; CDR3: CASSLSGGQDEQYF
J: TRBJ1-4; D: NA; V: TRBV9; size: NA; length: 14; DNA: TGTGCCAGCAGCGTAGGTCTTTCTAATGAAAAACTGTTTTTT; CDR3: CASSVGLSNEKLFF
J: TRBJ1-2; D: TRBD1; V: TRBV3-1/TRBV3-2; size: once; length: 14; DNA: TGTGCCAGCAGCCAATCCGGGACAGAGATTGGCTACACCTTC; CDR3: CASSQSGTEIGYTF
J: TRBJ1-6; D: TRBD1; V: TRBV5-1; size: NA; length: 17; DNA: TGCGCCAGCAGCTTGGGGCTACAGGGGAGCCCAAATTCACCCCTCCACTTT; CDR3: CASSLGLQGSPNSPLHF
J: TRBJ2-5; D: TRBD2; V: TRBV2; size: NA; length: 15; DNA: TGTGCCAGCAGTGATGCGCTAGCGGCCCAAGAGACCCAGTACTTC; CDR3: CASSDALAAQETQYF
J: TRBJ2-7; D: NA; V: TRBV6-5; size: NA; length: 15; DNA: TGTGCCAGCAGTCCGGGGGGACAGGTGCCCTACGAGCAGTACTTC; CDR3: CASSPGGQVPYEQYF
J: TRBJ2-2; D: TRBD2; V: TRBV5-1; size: NA; length: 16; DNA: TGCGCCAGCAGCCCGACTAGCGGGGTTAACACCGGGGAGCTGTTTTTT; CDR3: CASSPTSGVNTGELFF
J: TRBJ2-5; D: TRBD2; V: TRBV7-9; size: NA; length: 17; DNA: TGTGCCAGCAGCGTAGCGGGGGGGACGCCCTTTCAAGAGACCCAGTACTTC; CDR3: CASSVAGGTPFQETQYF
J: TRBJ1-2; D: TRBD1; V: TRBV2; size: few; length: 14; DNA: TGTGCCAGCAGGAGGACAGGAGTAAGCTATGGCTACACCTTC; CDR3: CASRRTGVSYGYTF
J: TRBJ2-3; D: TRBD2; V: TRBV7-3; size: NA; length: 15; DNA: TGTGCCAGCAGCACCGGGACTAGCGGGGGATATACGCAGTATTTT; CDR3: CASSTGTSGGYTQYF
J: TRBJ2-7; D: TRBD1; V: TRBV5-6; size: NA; length: 14; DNA: TGTGCCAGCAGCTCCCCGGGACAGGCGAGAGAGCAGTACTTC; CDR3: CASSSPGQAREQYF
J: TRBJ2-7; D: TRBD1; V: TRBV2; size: NA; length: 15; DNA: TGTGCCAGCAGTGAGTCCTCAGGGGGCCCGTACGAGCAGTACTTC; CDR3: CASSESSGGPYEQYF
J: TRBJ1-2; D: NA; V: TRBV4-3; size: NA; length: 13; DNA: TGCGCCAGCAGCCAAGAGGGGGGGGCTGGCTACACCTTC; CDR3: CASSQEGGAGYTF
J: TRBJ1-4; D: NA; V: TRBV27; size: NA; length: 14; DNA: TGTGCCAGCAGTTTTTCCGGGATTAATGAAAAACTGTTTTTT; CDR3: CASSFSGINEKLFF
J: TRBJ1-4; D: NA; V: TRBV7-2; size: few; length: 16; DNA: TGTGCCAGCAGCTTAGAACGGGCGGGGATGGGTGAAAAACTGTTTTTT; CDR3: CASSLERAGMGEKLFF
J: TRBJ2-5; D: TRBD2; V: TRBV5-4; size: NA; length: 16; DNA: TGTGCCAGCAGCCTACTGGGGAGCGGGGGATTGGAGACCCAGTACTTC; CDR3: CASSLLGSGGLETQYF
J: TRBJ1-5; D: NA; V: TRBV7-2; size: once; length: 12; DNA: TGTGCCAGCAGCGAACGGGATCAGCCCCAGCATTTT; CDR3: CASSERDQPQHF
J: TRBJ2-7; D: NA; V: TRBV3-1/TRBV3-2; size: NA; length: 15; DNA: TGTGCCAGCAGCCGGAGAGGGGGGGCCTTCTACGAGCAGTACTTC; CDR3: CASSRRGGAFYEQYF
J: TRBJ1-2; D: NA; V: TRBV3-1/TRBV3-2; size: NA; length: 16; DNA: TGTGCCAGCAGCCAAGACCAGGGGCGACCTAACTATGGCTACACCTTC; CDR3: CASSQDQGRPNYGYTF
J: TRBJ2-7; D: NA; V: TRBV18; size: NA; length: 13; DNA: TGTGCCAGCTCACCGGCAGAAACCTACGAGCAGTACTTC; CDR3: CASSPAETYEQYF
J: TRBJ2-1; D: TRBD2; V: TRBV7-2; size: NA; length: 15; DNA: TGTGCCAGCAGCTTAACAGGACTAGCCGGGGATGAGCAGTTCTTC; CDR3: CASSLTGLAGDEQFF
J: TRBJ1-1; D: NA; V: TRBV18; size: NA; length: 14; DNA: TGTGCCAGCTCACCTGCAGGGAAGAACACTGAAGCTTTCTTT; CDR3: CASSPAGKNTEAFF
J: TRBJ2-7; D: NA; V: TRBV18; size: NA; length: 13; DNA: TGTGCCAGCTCCGGTGGACAGACCAGCGAGCAGTACTTC; CDR3: CASSGGQTSEQYF
J: TRBJ2-5; D: NA; V: TRBV7-9; size: NA; length: 13; DNA: TGTGCCAGCGCGGGACGCCTTCAAGAGACCCAGTACTTC; CDR3: CASAGRLQETQYF
J: TRBJ1-2; D: NA; V: TRBV4-2; size: NA; length: 16; DNA: TGTGCCAGCAGCCAAGATACGTCAGACTTGAGCTATGGCTACACCTTC; CDR3: CASSQDTSDLSYGYTF
J: TRBJ2-5; D: NA; V: TRBV10-3; size: NA; length: 12; DNA: TGTGCCAGCTCTCTAGATCAAGAGACCCAGTACTTC; CDR3: CASSLDQETQYF
J: TRBJ2-1; D: NA; V: TRBV7-3; size: NA; length: 16; DNA: TGTGCCAGCAGCTTAACCCCCGGGGTATCCTACAATGAGCAGTTCTTC; CDR3: CASSLTPGVSYNEQFF
J: TRBJ2-7; D: TRBD1; V: TRBV3-1/TRBV3-2; size: NA; length: 16; DNA: TGTGCCAGCAGCCAAGAAAGGACAGGTTTTCTTTACGAGCAGTACTTC; CDR3: CASSQERTGFLYEQYF
J: TRBJ2-7; D: NA; V: TRBV19; size: NA; length: 15; DNA: TGTGCCAGTAGGAACCCAGGGGAGATTCCCTACGAGCAGTACTTC; CDR3: CASRNPGEIPYEQYF
J: TRBJ2-6; D: NA; V: TRBV18; size: NA; length: 17; DNA: TGTGCCAGCTCACCACGGGCAGCCCTCTCTGGGGCCAACGTCCTGACTTTC; CDR3: CASSPRAALSGANVLTF
J: TRBJ2-1; D: TRBD1; V: TRBV7-9; size: once; length: 14; DNA: TGTGCCAGCAGCCGGACAGGGGGATGGAATGAGCAGTTCTTC; CDR3: CASSRTGGWNEQFF
J: TRBJ2-7; D: NA; V: TRBV5-6; size: few; length: 11; DNA: TGTGCCAGCAGCTTTCGTTACGAGCAGTACTTC; CDR3: CASSFRYEQYF
J: TRBJ1-6; D: NA; V: TRBV2; size: NA; length: 13; DNA: TGTGCCAGCAGTGGGCAGGGTAGCTCACCCCTCCACTTT; CDR3: CASSGQGSSPLHF
J: TRBJ2-7; D: NA; V: TRBV18; size: NA; length: 14; DNA: TGTGCCAGCTCGCCCCACGGGACTCCCGACGAGCAGTACTTC; CDR3: CASSPHGTPDEQYF
J: TRBJ2-2; D: TRBD1; V: TRBV2; size: NA; length: 16; DNA: TGTGCCAGCAACCCCTCGTCAGACAGGGCCACCGGGGAGCTGTTTTTT; CDR3: CASNPSSDRATGELFF
J: TRBJ2-5; D: TRBD2; V: TRBV18; size: NA; length: 15; DNA: TGTGCCAGCTCAACCTCTAGCGGAGGCCAAGAGACCCAGTACTTC; CDR3: CASSTSSGGQETQYF
J: TRBJ1-5; D: TRBD1; V: TRBV7-8; size: few; length: 17; DNA: TGTGCCAGCAGCCACGGGACAGGGGGCTGGGGCAATCAGCCCCAGCATTTT; CDR3: CASSHGTGGWGNQPQHF
J: TRBJ1-5; D: NA; V: TRBV15; size: NA; length: 14; DNA: TGTGCCACCAGCAGGGAGAATAGCAATCAGCCCCAGCATTTT; CDR3: CATSRENSNQPQHF
J: TRBJ1-2; D: NA; V: TRBV6-6; size: NA; length: 14; DNA: TGTGCCAGCAGTTCTCCCACAGGGTACTATGGCTACACCTTC; CDR3: CASSSPTGYYGYTF
J: TRBJ1-5; D: NA; V: TRBV7-2; size: NA; length: 16; DNA: TGTGCCAGCAGCTTAGCGATGGGGGGAAGCAATCAGCCCCAGCATTTT; CDR3: CASSLAMGGSNQPQHF
J: TRBJ2-1; D: TRBD2; V: TRBV7-9; size: NA; length: 16; DNA: TGTGCCAGCAGCCCGGGGGACTATAGCTCCTACAATGAGCAGTTCTTC; CDR3: CASSPGDYSSYNEQFF
J: TRBJ2-1; D: NA; V: TRBV5-5; size: NA; length: 15; DNA: TGTGCCAGCAGCTTGGGGCAGGGCTCCTACAATGAGCAGTTCTTC; CDR3: CASSLGQGSYNEQFF
J: TRBJ1-6; D: NA; V: TRBV3-1/TRBV3-2; size: NA; length: 13; DNA: TGTGCCAGCAGCCAGCAGAGGTTTTCACCCCTCCACTTT; CDR3: CASSQQRFSPLHF
J: TRBJ1-2; D: TRBD1; V: TRBV7-2; size: NA; length: 16; DNA: TGTGCCAGCAGCTCCGGGACAGGGGGCGGGGGCTATGGCTACACCTTC; CDR3: CASSSGTGGGGYGYTF
J: TRBJ1-5; D: NA; V: TRBV6-2/TRBV6-3; size: NA; length: 15; DNA: TGTGCCAGCACCCCACAGGGTTTGAGCAATCAGCCCCAGCATTTT; CDR3: CASTPQGLSNQPQHF
J: TRBJ2-1; D: NA; V: TRBV3-1/TRBV3-2; size: NA; length: 14; DNA: TGTGCCAGCAGCCAAGATGGGGGGGCCTATGAGCAGTTCTTC; CDR3: CASSQDGGAYEQFF